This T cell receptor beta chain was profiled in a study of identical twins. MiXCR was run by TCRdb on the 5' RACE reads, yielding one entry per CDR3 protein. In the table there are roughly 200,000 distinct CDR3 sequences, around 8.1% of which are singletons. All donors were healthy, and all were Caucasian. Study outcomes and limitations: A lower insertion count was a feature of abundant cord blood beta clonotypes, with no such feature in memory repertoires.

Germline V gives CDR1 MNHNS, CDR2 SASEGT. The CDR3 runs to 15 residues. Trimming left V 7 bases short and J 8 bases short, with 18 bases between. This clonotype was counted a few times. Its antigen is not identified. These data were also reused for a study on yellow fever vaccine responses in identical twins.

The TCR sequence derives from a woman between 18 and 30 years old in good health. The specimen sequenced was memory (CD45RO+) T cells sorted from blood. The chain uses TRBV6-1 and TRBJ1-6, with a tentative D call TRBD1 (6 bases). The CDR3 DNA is TGTGCCAGCACTCCTTTGGGGACAAACTATTCACCCCTCCACTTT. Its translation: CASTPLGTNYSPLHF.